The clone carrying this TCR beta chain was seen a single time. Profiling relied on immunoSEQ multiplex PCR, and the TCRdb table lists in-frame clones only, not all of them. This table has about 380,000 clones, around 96% appearing once. V was cut by 2 bases and J by 4 bases, with 9 bases left in between. Germline V gene sequence: CDR1 SNHLY, CDR2 FYNNEI. CDR3 length: 15 residues. The data were taken from a study of shared clonotypes between healthy human individuals. This receptor was obtained from a man aged 25 to 40 in good health. This chain joins TRBV2 and TRBJ2-6, with D possibly being TRBD1 (5 bases). The sequenced sample was memory CD8+ T cells sorted from blood. Stated subset: CD45RO+ cells pooled with CCR7-negative TemRA cells. The CDR3 DNA is TGTGCCAGCAGTGAACAGGGTTGGGGGGCCAACGTCCTGACTTTC. Its protein is CASSEQGWGANVLTF.